This T cell receptor beta chain was documented in a study of response to subunit inactivated influenza vaccine. TCRdb fed the RT-PCR reads into MiXCR, producing one record per CDR3 protein. The data show approximately 490,000 distinct CDR3 sequences, around 7.7% seen once. The ends were cut back, 6 bases at V and 2 bases at J, with 14 bases in the middle. The CDR3 sequence is 14 residues long. Germline CDR1 is DFQATT and CDR2 is SNEGSKA (reference sequence). This clonotype has only a few counts. The antigen remains undetermined. Study-level points and caveats: Only a handful of new T cells, the authors suggested, are recruited with each seasonal influenza vaccination.

V is TRBV20-1 and J is TRBJ1-5, with a weak D call TRBD1 (6 bases). This specimen was PBMCs from blood, taken around 25 months after vaccination. This receptor was obtained from a man aged 50 to 75 who received an inactivated influenza vaccine. The CDR3 nucleotides are TGCAGTGCCATCCAGGGGTTTGGCAATCAGCCCCAGCATTTT. Encoded protein: CSAIQGFGNQPQHF.